A selection of T cell receptor beta chains follows, all from one sample in a study of shared T cell receptors in the human thymus. The data were produced by immunoSEQ multiplex PCR, yet TCRdb's version contains in-frame clones alone and is incomplete. In the table there are some 400,000 clones, roughly 94% of which are singletons. Sequencing was done on a sample of thymocytes. Receptors originate from a human donor. The CDR3 runs from the conserved cysteine through the conserved F or W. A D gene is named only where the DNA matches it firmly. Clone size is given for some rows only: seen once, a few or many times, or a class if the clone is expanded.

V gene	CDR3 length	clone size	J gene	D gene	CDR3 DNA	CDR3 protein
TRBV9	15	NA	TRBJ1-1	TRBD1	TGTGCCAGCAGCCCCCGGACAGGGGCAACCACTGAAGCTTTCTTT	CASSPRTGATTEAFF
TRBV6-6	15	NA	TRBJ1-5	NA	TGTGCCAGCAGTCCCGGGCCGGGGGCTAGTCAGCCCCAGCATTTT	CASSPGPGASQPQHF
TRBV14	16	NA	TRBJ2-2	TRBD1	TGTGCCAGCAGCCAACTCGGGACAGGATACACCGGGGAGCTGTTTTTT	CASSQLGTGYTGELFF
TRBV11-3	16	NA	TRBJ2-3	TRBD2	TGTGCCAGCAGCTTGGGACTAGCGGGAGGAACAGATACGCAGTATTTT	CASSLGLAGGTDTQYF
TRBV19	13	few	TRBJ1-2	NA	TGTGCCAGTATTGACACCACTAACTATGGCTACACCTTC	CASIDTTNYGYTF
TRBV6-6	13	NA	TRBJ2-3	TRBD2	TGTGCCGAAGCGGGAGGGCCCACTGATACGCAGTATTTT	CAEAGGPTDTQYF
TRBV6-5	13	NA	TRBJ1-1	NA	TGTGCCAGCAGTTCCGGGGTTAACACTGAAGCTTTCTTT	CASSSGVNTEAFF
TRBV7-9	16	NA	TRBJ2-3	NA	TGTGCCAGCAGCTTAGAACAGGGTTTAGGCACAGATACGCAGTATTTT	CASSLEQGLGTDTQYF
TRBV11-2	16	NA	TRBJ2-3	TRBD2	TGTGCCAGCAGCCGACTAGCGGGAGGGAGCACAGATACGCAGTATTTT	CASSRLAGGSTDTQYF
TRBV28	14	NA	TRBJ2-5	NA	TGTGCCAGCAGCTGGGGCGCCCTTCAAGAGACCCAGTACTTC	CASSWGALQETQYF
TRBV7-2	16	once	TRBJ1-5	TRBD1	TGTGCCAGCAGCTTAGTGGGTCAGGGGGTTAATCAGCCCCAGCATTTT	CASSLVGQGVNQPQHF
TRBV18	16	NA	TRBJ2-5	NA	TGTGCCAGCTCCCATGGACTAACCCTCTTCGGGGAGACCCAGTACTTC	CASSHGLTLFGETQYF
TRBV4-1	14	NA	TRBJ2-1	TRBD1	TGCGCCAGCAGCCAAGATCCGGGACAGGGGTCTCAGTTCTTC	CASSQDPGQGSQFF
TRBV4-1	16	once	TRBJ2-1	TRBD2	TGCGCCAGCAGCCAAGCAACCCTAGCGGCCTACAATGAGCAGTTCTTC	CASSQATLAAYNEQFF
TRBV13	12	NA	TRBJ2-2	NA	TGTGCCAGCAGCTTAGAGGGCGGGGAGCTGTTTTTT	CASSLEGGELFF
TRBV11-2	15	NA	TRBJ2-7	NA	TGTGCCAGCAGCTTAGAGCCGGGACACTCCTACGAGCAGTACTTC	CASSLEPGHSYEQYF
TRBV27	13	once	TRBJ2-7	NA	TGTGCCAGCAGCGGACGGCGCCCTGGCGAGCAGTACTTC	CASSGRRPGEQYF
TRBV4-1	15	NA	TRBJ2-2	NA	TGCGCCAGCAGCCCCTCTAGGGGGAACACCGGGGAGCTGTTTTTT	CASSPSRGNTGELFF
TRBV10-3	18	NA	TRBJ1-4	TRBD1	TGTGCCATCAGCGCAGGGGACAGGGGTAGGGCAACTAATGAAAAACTGTTTTTT	CAISAGDRGRATNEKLFF
TRBV15	21	NA	TRBJ2-3	TRBD2	TGTGCCACCAGCAGATCACCCCCGGGACTAGCGGGAAGGTCGTGGCCAGATACGCAGTATTTT	CATSRSPPGLAGRSWPDTQYF
TRBV10-3	18	NA	TRBJ2-2	TRBD1	TGTGCCATCAGTATACGTAACAGGGGGCAGTCCACTCCCGGGGAGCTGTTTTTT	CAISIRNRGQSTPGELFF
TRBV28	13	once	TRBJ1-2	NA	TGTGCCAGCAGTTTAGGGGGATATAATGGCTACACCTTC	CASSLGGYNGYTF
TRBV25-1	15	NA	TRBJ2-3	TRBD1	TGTGCCAGCAGAAGGGACAGGGACTCCACAGATACGCAGTATTTT	CASRRDRDSTDTQYF
TRBV7-6	15	NA	TRBJ2-5	NA	TGTGCCAGCAGCTTAGGGGAGCTCTTAGGGAAGACCCAGTACTTC	CASSLGELLGKTQYF
TRBV5-8	18	NA	TRBJ2-3	NA	TGTGCCAGCAGCCCCAACGTTAGGGAGCGACCTAGCACAGATACGCAGTATTTT	CASSPNVRERPSTDTQYF
TRBV14	15	NA	TRBJ2-7	NA	TGTGCCAGCAGCGACAGGTGGGGAGGCTCCTACGAGCAGTACTTC	CASSDRWGGSYEQYF
TRBV6-1	12	NA	TRBJ2-1	NA	TGTGCCAGCAGTGACGCCGTGAATGAGCAGTTCTTC	CASSDAVNEQFF
TRBV6-5	11	NA	TRBJ2-3	NA	TGTGCCGTCTCCGCGCAGGATACGCAGTATTTT	CAVSAQDTQYF
TRBV7-9	17	NA	TRBJ1-3	TRBD1	TGTGCCAGCAGCTTAGCTCGACAGGGCCCCTCTGGAAACACCATATATTTT	CASSLARQGPSGNTIYF
TRBV4-3	13	NA	TRBJ2-1	NA	TGCGCCAGCAGCCAAGATCCGGGCCCTGAGCAGTTCTTC	CASSQDPGPEQFF
TRBV5-6	15	NA	TRBJ2-3	NA	TGTGCCAGCAGCTTGCGCGAGGGGCACACAGATACGCAGTATTTT	CASSLREGHTDTQYF
TRBV28	15	NA	TRBJ2-2	TRBD1	TGTGCCAGCAGGCGCCGGGACAGGCTCACCGGGGAGCTGTTTTTT	CASRRRDRLTGELFF
TRBV20-1	11	NA	TRBJ2-4	NA	TGCAGTGCTAGAGGAGTAAACATTCAGTACTTC	CSARGVNIQYF
TRBV28	14	NA	TRBJ1-5	NA	TGTGCCAGCAGTCCCGACCGTCGGAATCAGCCCCAGCATTTT	CASSPDRRNQPQHF
TRBV15	15	few	TRBJ1-5	NA	TGTGCCACCAGCCCCAACAGGGTACCCCATCAGCCCCAGCATTTT	CATSPNRVPHQPQHF
TRBV9	15	NA	TRBJ2-1	NA	TGTGCCAGCAGCGTCCGCGGCAGCTCCTACAATGAGCAGTTCTTC	CASSVRGSSYNEQFF
TRBV5-1	21	NA	TRBJ2-1	TRBD2	TGCGCCAGCAGCTTGAGTCTTAGGACTAGCGGGAAAGCGAGCTCCTACAATGAGCAGTTCTTC	CASSLSLRTSGKASSYNEQFF
TRBV6-5	13	NA	TRBJ1-2	NA	TGTGCCAGCAGTGGAAGTAGGCTCTATGGCTACACCTTC	CASSGSRLYGYTF
TRBV16	16	NA	TRBJ2-7	NA	TGTGCCAGCAGCCAAACTGGAGGGCCTTCGGGCTACGAGCAGTACTTC	CASSQTGGPSGYEQYF